Listed here are 10 T cell receptor beta chains from one sample, sequenced in a study of lymphopenia after photon versus proton radiotherapy. Sequencing used immunoSEQ multiplex PCR; TCRdb keeps in-frame clones, though not all of them. There are roughly 29,000 clones in the sample; approximately 86% occur only once, and 50% lies in the top ten. Sequencing was performed on peripheral blood, taken from a patient treated with proton-based radiotherapy. The receptor set was obtained from an older woman with cholangiocarcinoma. Some clones in this sample may be carry-over from other donors' samples.

The CDR3 nucleotides read TGTGCCAGCTCACCACCCAACAGGGAAGAGGAAGAGCAGTACTTC. This gives the protein CASSPPNREEEEQYF. V is TRBV18 and J is TRBJ2-7, with a possible D match to TRBD1 (6 bases). The germline V and J ends were trimmed by 0 bases and 7 bases, with 16 bases remaining between them. CDR3 length: 15 amino acids. Germline CDR1 KGHSH, CDR2 LQKENI.

This chain links TRBV9 with TRBJ2-2, with 9 bases aligning to TRBD2. The germline CDR1 and CDR2 sequences are SGDLS and YYNGEE. This CDR3 contains 19 residues. Trimming removed 2 bases from V and 1 base from J; junction bases left unmatched: 12. DNA of the CDR3: TGTGCCAGCAGCGTTCAAGTCCCGGGACTAGCAGGGAACACCGGGGAGCTGTTTTTT. It specifies CASSVQVPGLAGNTGELFF.

The CDR3: CASSLGTGLNTGELFF. Written as DNA, the CDR3 is TGTGCCAGCAGCTTAGGCACGGGCCTCAACACCGGGGAGCTGTTTTTT. The genes are TRBV11-2 and TRBJ2-2; D call uncertain. The CDR3 spans 16 residues. The germline V gene encodes CDR1 SGHAT and CDR2 FQNNGV. Trimming took 1 base from V and 2 from J, leaving 11 bases between them.

The chain links TRBV11-3 to TRBJ1-6; 8 bases line up with TRBD1. The germline CDR1 and CDR2 sequences are SGHNT and YENEEA. The CDR3 spans 14 residues. The V gene end was trimmed by 5 bases and the J gene end by 7 bases; junction bases not matched to a gene: 4. For the CDR3, the DNA is TGTGCCAGCAGCCAGGGGGCAGCGAATTCACCCCTCCACTTT. This sequence encodes CASSQGAANSPLHF.

This clone was seen once. The rearrangement joins TRBV6-1 to TRBJ1-2; D might be TRBD1 (6 bases). The length of the CDR3 is 13 residues. The germline V and J ends were trimmed by 4 bases and 5 bases, with 11 bases remaining between them. In germline, CDR1 is MNHNS, CDR2 SASEGT. The CDR3 sequence: CASSVEGVYGYTF. The CDR3 DNA follows: TGTGCCAGCAGTGTTGAGGGGGTATATGGCTACACCTTC.

The CDR3 region is CASSVAGNTIYF. DNA for the CDR3: TGTGCCAGCAGCGTAGCCGGAAACACCATATATTTT. This chain uses TRBV9 with TRBJ1-3, with no clear D. There are 12 residues in the CDR3. Looked up from germline, CDR1 is SGDLS and CDR2 is YYNGEE. The germline V and J ends were trimmed by 0 bases and 4 bases, with 2 bases remaining between them.

By share, this clone ranks as medium-sized. This sequence joins TRBV19 and TRBJ1-2; TRBD1 matches at 10 bases. Unmatched junction bases numbered 6, after V lost 4 bases and J lost 10 bases. Germline CDR1 and CDR2: LNHDA and SQIVND (reference sequence). The CDR3 totals 13 residues. CDR3 sequence (DNA): TGTGCCAGTAGTACCGGGACAGGGGTAGACTACACCTTC. It is translated as CASSTGTGVDYTF. Together with reference TRBV19 and TRBJ1-2, the CDR3 gives the full variable domain: DGGITQSPKYLFRKEGQNVTLSCEQNLNHDAMYWYRQDPGQGLRLIYYSQIVNDFQKGDIAEGYSVSREKKESFPLTVTSAQKNPTAFYLCASSTGTGVDYTFGSGTRLTVV.

The chain recombines TRBV7-8 with TRBJ2-7, with a weak D call TRBD2 (6 bases). V lost 3 bases, J lost 6 bases, and 24 bases lay in between. The CDR3 loop spans 17 amino acids. CDR1 and CDR2 (germline): SGHVS, FQNEAQ. CDR3 residues: CASSFDPGGGSMGEQYF. The CDR3 nucleotides are TGTGCCAGCAGCTTTGACCCTGGGGGAGGAAGTATGGGCGAGCAGTACTTC.

The CDR3 reads CASSPGQGYSYEQYF. The CDR3 bases are TGTGCCAGCAGTCCGGGACAGGGTTACTCCTACGAGCAGTACTTC. The chain joins TRBV6-5 to TRBJ2-7; 9 bases align to TRBD1. Trimming took 5 bases from V and 0 from J; bases not matched to a gene: 5. From germline, CDR1 is MNHEY and CDR2 SVGAGI. The CDR3 spans 15 residues.

The chain carries TRBV6-5 and TRBJ1-3; the D is unclear. The CDR3 spans 13 residues. Trimming pared 2 bases from V and 8 bases from J, leaving 10 bases between. Germline CDR1 is MNHEY and CDR2 is SVGAGI. The CDR3 here is CASSYQAGDTIYF. CDR3 DNA sequence: TGTGCCAGCAGTTACCAAGCGGGAGACACCATATATTTT.